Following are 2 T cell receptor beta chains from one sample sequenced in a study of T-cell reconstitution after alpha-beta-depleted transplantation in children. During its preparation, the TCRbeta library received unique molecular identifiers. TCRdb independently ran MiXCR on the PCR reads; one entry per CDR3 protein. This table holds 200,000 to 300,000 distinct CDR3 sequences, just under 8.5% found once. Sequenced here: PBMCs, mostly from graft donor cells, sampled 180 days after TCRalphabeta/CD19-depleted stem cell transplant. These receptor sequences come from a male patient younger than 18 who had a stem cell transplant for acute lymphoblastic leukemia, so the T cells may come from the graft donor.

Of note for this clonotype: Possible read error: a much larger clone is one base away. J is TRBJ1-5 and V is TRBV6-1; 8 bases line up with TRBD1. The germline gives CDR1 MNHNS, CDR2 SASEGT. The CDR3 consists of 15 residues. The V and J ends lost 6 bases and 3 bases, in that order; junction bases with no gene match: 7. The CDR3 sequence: CASRRQGTTNQPQHF. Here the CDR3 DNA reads TGTGCCAGCAGGAGACAGGGGACTACCAATCAGCCCCAGCATTTT.

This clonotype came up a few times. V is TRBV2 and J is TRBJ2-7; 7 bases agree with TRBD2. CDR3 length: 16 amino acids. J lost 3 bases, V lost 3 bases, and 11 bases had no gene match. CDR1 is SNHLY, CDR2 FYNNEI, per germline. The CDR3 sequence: CASSDLVAGERYEQYF. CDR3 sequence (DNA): TGTGCCAGCAGTGATCTTGTGGCGGGAGAGCGCTACGAGCAGTACTTC.